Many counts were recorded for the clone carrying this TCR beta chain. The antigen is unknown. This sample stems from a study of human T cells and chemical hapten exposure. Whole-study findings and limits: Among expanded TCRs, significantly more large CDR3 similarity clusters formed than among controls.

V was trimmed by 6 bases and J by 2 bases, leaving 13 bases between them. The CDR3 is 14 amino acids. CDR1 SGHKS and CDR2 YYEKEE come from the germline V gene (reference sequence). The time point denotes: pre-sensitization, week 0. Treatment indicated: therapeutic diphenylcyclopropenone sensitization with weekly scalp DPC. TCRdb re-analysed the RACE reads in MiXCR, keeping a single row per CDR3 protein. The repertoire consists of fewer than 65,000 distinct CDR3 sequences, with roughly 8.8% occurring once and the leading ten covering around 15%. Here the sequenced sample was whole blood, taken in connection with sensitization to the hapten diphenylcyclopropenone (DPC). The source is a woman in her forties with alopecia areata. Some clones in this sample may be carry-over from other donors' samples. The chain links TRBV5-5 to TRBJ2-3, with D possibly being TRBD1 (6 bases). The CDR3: CASTRTVNTDTQYF. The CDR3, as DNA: TGTGCCAGCACCCGGACAGTGAACACAGATACGCAGTATTTT.